Included here is one T cell receptor beta chain sequence, with context. Antigen unknown. This specimen comes from a study of cytomegalovirus exposure and HLA in healthy donors. Overall study results and limits: A likely sequencing artifact accounted for one observed cluster of highly shared sequence variants. A missense DCLRE1C variant was associated with V- and J-gene trimming of TCR beta chains in a later analysis, and an independent cohort replicated the association.

PCR employed 60 Vbeta and 13 Jbeta primers. As originally analysed: In a later analysis, roughly 11 million of 65 million to 80 million unique beta chains occurred in at least two donors. Method: immunoSEQ multiplex PCR; TCRdb's copy keeps in-frame clones and lacks some. V and J calls and clone size come straight from that table; D and trimming were deduced from the DNA. The sample lists some 130,000 clones, 85% to 90% occurring once. V lost 6 bases, J lost 7 bases, and 13 bases stayed unmatched. Germline V lookup: CDR1 MNHEY, CDR2 SMNVEV (reference sequence). CDR3 size: 15 residues. This receptor was identified in a woman in her twenties or thirties in good health and CMV-seronegative. The sample was PBMCs. J is TRBJ2-7 and V is TRBV27; TRBD2 matches at 9 bases. This chain's CDR3 is CASSPGLAWGKEQYF. DNA for the CDR3: TGTGCCAGCAGCCCGGGACTAGCTTGGGGGAAAGAGCAGTACTTC.